This TCR beta chain was recovered during a study of tumor-infiltrating lymphocytes in primary liver carcinoma (dated by TCRdb to about 2017). For context, the study as a whole: Hepatocellular carcinoma (four) or combined HCC and intrahepatic cholangiocarcinoma (one) was present in the five patients, who were three men and two women aged 30 to 69 years. High reproducibility was observed for the technical replicate repertoires, with mean shared-clone rates around 0.9 and correlation coefficients above 0.95. Tumors of the five patients were stage T1-T3 N0M0 with maximum diameters of about 4.2 to 10 cm. Samples yielded roughly 3.5 to 8 million productive TCRbeta reads; read depth did not differ significantly between tissue types. To link TCRbeta repertoire diversity to the local molecular phenotype, the 20 to 30 tumor region samples were profiled with Agilent mRNA microarrays. The study combined TCRbeta repertoire sequencing, expression microarrays and whole-exome sequencing across five regions of each liver tumor, with adjacent normal tissue and blood. A total of approximately 35 specimens from 5 patients underwent TCRbeta repertoire sequencing, comprising around 25 tumor regions, 5 adjacent noncancerous liver tissues and 5 peripheral blood samples. What the work shows at the level of the full study, not this receptor alone: Repertoire overlap was found to be higher between tumor regions (mean approximately 36%) than between tumor-adjacent (approximately 17%) or tumor-blood (about 15%) pairs, consistent with antigen-driven expansion. Because the samples were bulk and unsorted, CD4+ and CD8+ T cell repertoires could not be compared. Only roughly 8-25% of top clones appeared in all five regions of a tumor, which suggests that tumor-infiltrating T cells are spatially heterogeneous. Only the TCR beta chain was sequenced, so true repertoire diversity is likely underestimated because unpaired alpha chains were not captured. With just a few patients in the study, the authors point out that the findings should be validated in a larger study. The top 250 clones accounted for a significantly greater share of the repertoire in tumors than in blood (p = 0.039).

TCRbeta-specific cDNA was reverse-transcribed from 500 to 550 ng total RNA using a constant-region primer and ProtoScript II reverse transcriptase. Three nested multiplex PCR rounds, following a slightly modified ARM-PCR procedure, were used to build the TCRbeta libraries. Each of the first two PCR rounds ran for around 10 cycles using multiplex TRBV1-TRBV30 forward primers together with a Cbeta reverse primer. Sample barcodes and Illumina adapters were added in a final 25-cycle PCR using Deep VentR polymerase. Before sequencing, amplicons of 200-500 bp were purified from gel using a QIAquick gel extraction kit. An Illumina HiSeq 2500 was used to sequence the TCRbeta amplicons, generating 250-bp paired-end reads. The authors processed their data as follows. Reads were quality-trimmed with Trimmomatic v0.33, and paired reads were merged with FLASH v1.2.11 to recover full CDR3 sequences. V, D and J germline segments were assigned to the rearranged TCRbeta sequences by MiGEC v1.2.1b. Clonotype statistics and Shannon-Wiener diversity indices were calculated with VDJtools v1.0.0. To cut down on sampling bias, every analysis after diversity analysis relied on just the 250 most abundant clonotypes from each sample. TCRdb handled the public reads itself, with Q25 trimming in fastp and clone calling in MiXCR, and kept productive beta chains. CDR3 protein duplicates are merged, each entry listing the most common genes and DNA. V and J calls and clone size were set by TCRdb, not the authors. Present in this sample are about 44,000 distinct CDR3 sequences, about 70% of which were seen just once. Around 30% of the sample rests with the top ten.

Comments on this clonotype: Its antigen remains unidentified. The CDR3 ends on some other residue instead of the conserved phenylalanine or tryptophan, so this is likely a read error. The limits of the CDR3 on the DNA are not certain, so only TCRdb's listed CDR3 is given.

The CDR3 totals 15 residues, both ends included. For CDR1 and CDR2, the germline V gene lists SGHAT and FQNNGV. Total RNA and DNA were co-extracted without cell sorting from around 20-30 mg of bulk tissue using the AllPrep DNA/RNA mini kit. About 5 patients with histopathologically diagnosed primary liver carcinoma underwent surgical resection in China between late 2015 and March 2016. Chronic HBV infection was present in the patients, and the patients were treatment-naive at sampling. Five spatially separated regions were sampled per tumor: superior, inferior, left-lateral and right-lateral poles, plus the tumor centre. Histology showed that every tumor sample contained more than 85% viable tumor cells. Pieces of fresh tumor and adjacent tissue were cut in half, with one half kept in RNAlater at -80 degrees C and the other half sent for histology.

The TCR originated in a man aged 35 to 55 with primary liver carcinoma and hepatitis B virus infection. The rearrangement joined TRBV11-2 to TRBJ2-7. Sequenced material: liver tumor tissue from sampling region 3. The cell subset or site label on this specimen signifies: tumor region T3, left-lateral pole. CDR3 region: CASNLSVGISYEQYL.